A single sample is the source of the 30 T cell receptor beta chains below, sequenced in a study of CD8 T cells in ankylosing spondylitis. TCRdb re-analysed the 5' RACE reads in MiXCR, keeping a single row per CDR3 protein. The repertoire consists of 150,000 to 200,000 distinct CDR3 sequences, with about 18% occurring once and the leading ten covering 3.5% to 5%. The sequenced sample was blood, either unsorted or a sorted T cell fraction (not recorded which). All receptors come from a male donor between 5 and 29 years old with ankylosing spondylitis or in good health (not recorded which).

This clonotype was found many times. The chain employs TRBV30 and TRBJ1-1; TRBD1 aligns across 7 bases. CDR3 length: 13 residues. J lost 2 bases, V lost 2 bases, and 2 bases had no gene match. Looked up from germline, CDR1 is GTSNPN and CDR2 is SVGIG (reference sequence). CDR3: CAWSTGVNTEAFF. For the CDR3, the DNA is TGTGCCTGGAGTACAGGGGTAAACACTGAAGCTTTCTTT.

The rearrangement links TRBV29-1 to TRBJ2-5, with unresolved D. Germline V lookup: CDR1 SQVTM, CDR2 ANQGSEA. V lost 4 bases and J lost 3, with 12 bases in between. The CDR3 runs to 13 residues. Written as DNA, the CDR3 is TGCAGCGTTGGATTAGTTTTAAAAGAGACCCAGTACTTC. This gives the protein CSVGLVLKETQYF.

The rearrangement uses TRBV29-1 and TRBJ1-6, with 7 bases matching TRBD1. J gave up 7 bases and V 4 bases, and 4 bases lay outside the gene matches. Germline V lookup: CDR1 SQVTM, CDR2 ANQGSEA. This CDR3 has 13 amino acids. The CDR3 bases are TGCAGCGTTGCTGGGACAGTGAATTCACCCCTCCACTTT. Encoded protein: CSVAGTVNSPLHF. Complete variable domain (other parts from reference TRBV29-1 and TRBJ1-6): SAVISQKPSRDICQRGTSLTIQCQVDSQVTMMFWYRQQPGQSLTLIATANQGSEATYESGFVIDKFPISRPNLTFSTLTVSNMSPEDSSIYLCSVAGTVNSPLHFGNGTRLTVT.

At least ten counts were recorded for this clonotype. The limits of the CDR3 on the DNA are not certain, so only TCRdb's listed CDR3 is given. V usage is TRBV7-2 and J usage is TRBJ2-2; the D call of TRBD1 is as the table states it, not checked on the DNA. With termini counted, the CDR3 has 16 amino acids. Looked up from germline, CDR1 is SGHTA and CDR2 is FQGNSA. The CDR3: CASSSFGAGNTGELFF.

V gene TRBV25-1 combines with J gene TRBJ2-7; weak D call: TRBD2 (5 bases). The V and J ends lost 3 bases and 0 bases respectively, with 12 bases between them. Germline V gives CDR1 MGHDK, CDR2 SYGVNS. The CDR3 contains 15 residues. This CDR3 is CASSDWTGSSYEQYF. CDR3 bases: TGTGCCAGCAGTGATTGGACGGGGAGCTCCTACGAGCAGTACTTC.

In this sample, this clonotype turned up many times. V usage is TRBV7-2 and J usage is TRBJ2-3; unclear D gene. CDR1 is SGHTA, CDR2 FQGNSA, per germline. V lost 1 base and J lost 0, with 11 bases in between. The CDR3 runs 16 residues. CDR3 residues: CASSLGISSSTDTQYF. The CDR3 nucleotides read TGTGCCAGCAGCTTAGGGATAAGCTCTAGCACAGATACGCAGTATTTT.

This clonotype showed up many times. This sequence joins TRBV5-1 and TRBJ2-5, with 7 bases that match TRBD1. Germline lookup yields CDR1 SGHRS and CDR2 YFSETQ. CDR3 length: 15 amino acids. Losses at the gene ends were 0 bases for V and 7 bases for J; bases not matched to a gene: 9. CDR3 in amino acids: CASSLAGRDSGTQYF. The CDR3 nucleotides are TGCGCCAGCAGCTTGGCAGGCAGGGACAGTGGGACCCAGTACTTC.

This clonotype showed up many times. The J gene is TRBJ2-2, the V gene TRBV29-1, with D unclear. V was shortened by 4 bases and J by 6 bases, with 6 bases between the two germline ends. The CDR3 contains 11 residues. Per the germline V gene, CDR1 is SQVTM and CDR2 is ANQGSEA. The CDR3 region has the DNA TGCAGCGTTGTCCACGCCGGGGAGCTGTTTTTT. Its translation: CSVVHAGELFF.

This clonotype came up many times. The J gene is TRBJ2-1, the V gene TRBV20-1; 7 bases agree with TRBD2. The junction had 10 bases not matched to a gene; V was cut back by 5 bases and J by 0 bases. The CDR3 runs to 16 residues. Per the germline V gene, CDR1 is DFQATT and CDR2 is SNEGSKA (reference sequence). The CDR3 sequence is CSAWEGGSGSYNEQFF. As DNA, the CDR3 is TGCAGTGCTTGGGAGGGAGGCTCCGGCTCCTACAATGAGCAGTTCTTC.

This clonotype was observed at least ten times. The V and J genes are TRBV5-1 and TRBJ1-6; D remains unclear. Trimming stripped 3 bases from V and 7 bases from J, with 14 bases between. The germline CDR1 and CDR2 sequences are SGHRS and YFSETQ. The CDR3 consists of 15 residues. The CDR3 region is CASSSSGIKNSPLHF. DNA for the CDR3: TGCGCCAGCAGCTCGTCCGGGATAAAAAATTCACCCCTCCACTTT.

This clonotype was seen many times. CDR3 sequence reads: CASSFREFAQYF. The CDR3, as DNA: TGTGCCAGCAGCTTCCGGGAGTTTGCGCAGTATTTT. This sequence joins TRBV11-2 and TRBJ2-3; tentatively, D is TRBD2 (6 bases). In germline, CDR1 is SGHAT, CDR2 FQNNGV. This CDR3 has 12 residues. The V and J ends lost 3 bases and 10 bases respectively, with 11 bases between them.

The sample holds a few counts of this clonotype. The chain recombines TRBV20-1 with TRBJ2-7; D is possibly TRBD1 or TRBD2 (5 bases each). The ends were cut back, 0 bases at V and 3 bases at J, with 9 bases in the middle. CDR1 and CDR2 from the germline V gene are DFQATT and SNEGSKA (reference sequence). CDR3 length: 13 residues. The CDR3 coding sequence is TGCAGTGCTAGAGACAGGGAGCGCTACGAGCAGTACTTC. Translation gives CSARDRERYEQYF.

The chain links TRBV29-1 to TRBJ2-3, with TRBD2 identical over 7 bases. The CDR3 is 13 amino acids. V lost 7 bases and J lost 2; bases outside the gene matches: 6. CDR1 is SQVTM and CDR2 is ANQGSEA in the germline V gene. The CDR3, as DNA: TGCAGCGGGGGAGGGCGGGCCACAGATACGCAGTATTTT. This codes for CSGGGRATDTQYF.

This clonotype appeared many times. The chain joins TRBV6-2 or TRBV6-3 to TRBJ2-1, with D uncertain. Per germline, CDR1 MNHEY and CDR2 SVGEGT. This CDR3 region has 13 residues. Trimming removed 2 bases at V and 5 bases at J, with 7 bases between. CDR3 bases: TGTGCCAGCAGTTACGATCACAACAATGAGCAGTTCTTC. This translates into CASSYDHNNEQFF.

This clonotype appeared many times. V gene TRBV7-9 combines with J gene TRBJ2-1; no clear D. Germline V gene data show CDR1 as SEHNR and CDR2 as FQNEAQ (reference sequence). V lost 0 bases to trimming and J lost 10 bases, with 10 bases between them. The CDR3 is 13 amino acids. CDR3 DNA sequence: TGTGCCAGCAGCTTAGCGTCGGAACAGGAGCAGTTCTTC. Amino acid sequence: CASSLASEQEQFF.

This chain uses TRBV20-1 with TRBJ2-3, with 12 bases aligning to TRBD2. This CDR3 is 16 amino acids long. Germline V gives CDR1 DFQATT, CDR2 SNEGSKA (reference sequence). Losses at the gene ends were 5 bases for V and 12 bases for J; bases not matched to a gene: 18. This chain's CDR3 is CSAPAPTSGGGGNQYF. DNA for the CDR3: TGCAGTGCTCCCGCACCGACTAGCGGGGGAGGGGGTAATCAGTATTTT.

The chain employs TRBV29-1 and TRBJ2-5; tentatively, D is TRBD2 (6 bases). The germline gives CDR1 SQVTM, CDR2 ANQGSEA. The V and J ends lost 4 bases and 9 bases respectively, with 15 bases between them. The CDR3 spans 12 residues. The CDR3 loop reads CSVAAETGAQYF. DNA of the CDR3: TGCAGCGTTGCGGCGGAGACGGGGGCCCAGTACTTC. The whole variable domain, remainder taken from reference TRBV29-1 and TRBJ2-5, is SAVISQKPSRDICQRGTSLTIQCQVDSQVTMMFWYRQQPGQSLTLIATANQGSEATYESGFVIDKFPISRPNLTFSTLTVSNMSPEDSSIYLCSVAAETGAQYFGPGTRLLVL.

This clonotype came up many times. CDR3 DNA sequence: TGTGCCAGCAGTTCCCCTCCGGGGGGTAGGGGACGGAATTATCAGCCCCAGCATTTT. This codes for CASSSPPGGRGRNYQPQHF. The chain employs TRBV28 and TRBJ1-5; TRBD1 is a possible D gene (5 bases). The CDR3 loop spans 19 amino acids. The V end was cut by 4 bases, the J end by 5 bases, with 27 bases between. Germline V lookup: CDR1 MDHEN, CDR2 SYDVKM.

This clonotype was seen ten or more times. The gene calls are TRBV20-1 and TRBJ1-5; tentatively, D is TRBD1 (5 bases). Trimming shortened V by 5 bases and J by 1 base, and 18 bases separated the two germline ends. CDR3 length equals 16 residues. The germline V gene encodes CDR1 DFQATT and CDR2 SNEGSKA (reference sequence). CDR3: CSADPGQSISNQPQHF. In nucleotides, the CDR3 is TGCAGTGCTGACCCCGGACAATCAATAAGCAATCAGCCCCAGCATTTT.

The chain links TRBV7-6 to TRBJ2-1; unclear D gene. The germline V and J ends were trimmed by 5 bases and 6 bases, with 11 bases remaining between them. This CDR3 region has 13 residues. Germline V gene data show CDR1 as SGHVS and CDR2 as FNYEAQ. CDR3 amino acids: CASSPTPVNEQFF. The CDR3 coding sequence is TGTGCCAGCAGCCCCACCCCGGTCAATGAGCAGTTCTTC. Variable domain in full (rest from reference TRBV7-6 and TRBJ2-1): GAGVSQSPRYKVTKRGQDVALRCDPISGHVSLYWYRQALGQGPEFLTYFNYEAQQDKSGLPNDRFSAERPEGSISTLTIQRTEQRDSAMYRCASSPTPVNEQFFGPGTRLTVL.

This clonotype came up many times. The chain is built from TRBV29-1 and TRBJ1-6; TRBD1 might be the D (5 bases). CDR3 length: 13 amino acids. CDR1 is SQVTM and CDR2 is ANQGSEA in the germline V gene. The V gene lost 5 bases and the J gene lost 4 bases, with 9 bases spanning the gap. CDR3 protein: CSVTTAYNSPLHF. Here the CDR3 DNA reads TGCAGCGTTACGACAGCGTATAATTCACCCCTCCACTTT.

The chain uses TRBV4-3 and TRBJ2-1; TRBD1 is a possible D gene (6 bases). Trimming left V 4 bases short and J 8 bases short, with 18 bases between. The CDR3 consists of 15 residues. CDR1 is LGHNA, CDR2 YSLEER, per germline. The CDR3 here is CASSLQGLGFDEQFF. The DNA of the CDR3 is TGCGCCAGCAGCCTTCAGGGGTTAGGGTTCGATGAGCAGTTCTTC.

The chain combines TRBV21-1 with TRBJ2-5; the D call TRBD2 from the table was never checked on the DNA. TRBV21-1 counts as a pseudogene. CDR3 length: 17 amino acids. CDR3 loop: CASGPKRLAGGQETQYF. Here the CDR3 DNA reads TGTGCCAGCGGACCTAAAAGACTAGCGGGAGGCCAGGAGACCCAGTACTTC.

This clonotype was counted between two and nine times. The rearrangement uses TRBV5-8 and TRBJ2-1, with TRBD1 as a possible D gene (6 bases). Germline assignment: CDR1 SGHTS and CDR2 YDEGEE. This CDR3 region has 15 residues. The V gene lost 0 bases and the J gene lost 4 bases, with 11 bases spanning the gap. CDR3 DNA sequence: TGTGCCAGCAGCTTGGAGGGACACCCATACAATGAGCAGTTCTTC. Translating gives CASSLEGHPYNEQFF.

This clonotype came up many times. The chain links TRBV3-1 to TRBJ2-7; D not resolved. The germline V and J ends were trimmed by 0 bases and 0 bases, with 3 bases remaining between them. In germline, CDR1 is LGHDT, CDR2 YNNKEL (reference sequence). The CDR3 totals 13 residues. The CDR3 here is CASSQDASYEQYF. The CDR3, as DNA: TGTGCCAGCAGCCAAGATGCCTCCTACGAGCAGTACTTC.

The chain recombines TRBV12-3 or TRBV12-4 with TRBJ2-7; 7 nucleotides line up with TRBD1. After removal of 5 bases from V and 3 bases from J, the junction contained 4 bases not matched to a gene. The CDR3 extends over 13 amino acids. The DNA for the CDR3 is TGTGCCAGCAGTCAGGGACAGAGCTACGAGCAGTACGTC. It is translated as CASSQGQSYEQYV.

This clonotype was counted ten times or more. The genes are TRBV5-1 and TRBJ2-1; D is possibly TRBD2 (5 bases). Germline-derived CDR1 and CDR2 are SGHRS and YFSETQ. The CDR3 spans 14 residues. Trimming took 2 bases from V and 7 from J, leaving 13 bases between them. CDR3 sequence reads: CASSLAVVRNEQFF. For the CDR3, the DNA is TGCGCCAGCAGCTTAGCGGTAGTGAGGAATGAGCAGTTCTTC.

This clonotype was recorded at least ten times. The chain carries TRBV4-1 and TRBJ1-5; D ambiguous. V lost 7 bases to trimming and J lost 1 base, with 11 bases between them. Germline loops: CDR1 MGHRA, CDR2 YSYEKL. The CDR3 spans 14 residues. In DNA form, the CDR3 reads TGCGCCAGCACCCAGGACGGGAGCAATCAGCCCCAGCATTTT. Translated, it gives CASTQDGSNQPQHF.

The gene calls are TRBV10-2 and TRBJ2-1, with D perhaps TRBD2 (7 bases). The CDR3 totals 15 residues. Trimming stripped 10 bases from V and 8 bases from J, with 24 bases between. The germline gives CDR1 WSHSY, CDR2 SAAADI. The CDR3 bases are TGCGCCACCGACTCGGGGCGGGGGCCGATCCATGAGCAGTTCTTC. This translates into CATDSGRGPIHEQFF.

V and J are TRBV7-9 and TRBJ2-3, with 12 bases lining up with TRBD2. The CDR3 runs 20 residues. V lost 8 bases to trimming and J lost 3 bases; unmatched junction nucleotides: 21. Germline assignment: CDR1 SEHNR and CDR2 FQNEAQ (reference sequence). The DNA of the CDR3 is TGTGCCAGCTCCCGACTGGGACAGGAGTGGACTAGCGGGATGACAGATACGCAGTATTTT. This codes for CASSRLGQEWTSGMTDTQYF.